This T cell receptor beta chain was sequenced in a study of identifying expanded T cells in peripheral blood. V trimming: 0 bases; J trimming: 6 bases; junction bases outside the gene matches: 7. The CDR3 loop spans 16 amino acids. Germline-derived CDR1 and CDR2 are MNHEY and SMNVEV (reference sequence). Only in-frame clones appear in the TCRdb table, and some are missing; sequencing was by immunoSEQ multiplex PCR. The data contain 100,000 or so clones, 80% to 90% of them singletons. The receptor comes from a person aged 18 to 75 in good health. Sequencing was performed on blood. The V gene is TRBV27, the J gene TRBJ2-1; 8 nucleotides line up with TRBD1. CDR3 nucleotides: TGTGCCAGCAGTTTATCGTTGGGCAGGGGGCCCAATGAGCAGTTCTTC. It is translated as CASSLSLGRGPNEQFF.